This TCR beta chain is from a study of T cell responses to AZD1222 COVID-19 vaccine. Only in-frame clones appear in the TCRdb table, and some are missing; sequencing was by immunoSEQ multiplex PCR. This sample has approximately 110,000 clones; 80% to 90% occur once, and the top ten carry 4.2%. V shed 2 bases and J shed 6 bases, with 4 bases lying between them. The CDR3 is 10 residues long. Germline V gene lookup returns CDR1 GTSNPN and CDR2 SVGIG (reference sequence). The sequence was obtained from an adult in good health. The V call is TRBV30, the J call TRBJ1-2, with no clear D. This specimen was peripheral blood, taken on day 0 of AZD1222 vaccination. CDR3 DNA: TGTGCCTGGAGTTCCGATGGCTACACCTTC. As protein: CAWSSDGYTF.